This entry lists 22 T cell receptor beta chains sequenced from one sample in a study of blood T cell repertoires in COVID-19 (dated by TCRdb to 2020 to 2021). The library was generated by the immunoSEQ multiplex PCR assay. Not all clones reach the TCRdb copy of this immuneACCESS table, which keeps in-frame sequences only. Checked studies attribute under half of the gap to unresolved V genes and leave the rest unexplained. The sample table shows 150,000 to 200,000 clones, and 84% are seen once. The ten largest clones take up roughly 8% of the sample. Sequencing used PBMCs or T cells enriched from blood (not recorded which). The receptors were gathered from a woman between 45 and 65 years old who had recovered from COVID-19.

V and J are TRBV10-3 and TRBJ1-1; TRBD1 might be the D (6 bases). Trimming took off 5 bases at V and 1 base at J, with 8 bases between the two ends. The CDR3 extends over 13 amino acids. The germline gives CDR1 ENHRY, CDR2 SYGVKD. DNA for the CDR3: TGTGCCATCAGTATGGACAGGAACACTGAAGCTTTCTTT. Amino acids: CAISMDRNTEAFF.

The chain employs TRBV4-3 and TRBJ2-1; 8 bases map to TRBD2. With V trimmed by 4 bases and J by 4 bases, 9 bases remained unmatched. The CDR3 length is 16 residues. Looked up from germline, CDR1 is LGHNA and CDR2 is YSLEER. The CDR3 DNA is TGCGCCAGCAGCCCCGGGAGGAGCGGGAGTTACAATGAGCAGTTCTTC. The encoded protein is CASSPGRSGSYNEQFF.

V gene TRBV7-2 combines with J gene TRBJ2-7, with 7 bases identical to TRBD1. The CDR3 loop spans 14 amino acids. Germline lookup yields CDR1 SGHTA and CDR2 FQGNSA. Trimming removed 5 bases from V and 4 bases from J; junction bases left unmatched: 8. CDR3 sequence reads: CASSPTTGRYEQYF. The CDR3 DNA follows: TGTGCCAGCAGCCCGACGACAGGGCGGTACGAGCAGTACTTC.

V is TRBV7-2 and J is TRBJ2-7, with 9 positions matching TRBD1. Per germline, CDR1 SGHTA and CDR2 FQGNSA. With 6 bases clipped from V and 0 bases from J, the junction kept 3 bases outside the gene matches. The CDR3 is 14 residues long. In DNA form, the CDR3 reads TGTGCCAGCAGTCCACAGGGGGCCTCCTACGAGCAGTACTTC. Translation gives CASSPQGASYEQYF.

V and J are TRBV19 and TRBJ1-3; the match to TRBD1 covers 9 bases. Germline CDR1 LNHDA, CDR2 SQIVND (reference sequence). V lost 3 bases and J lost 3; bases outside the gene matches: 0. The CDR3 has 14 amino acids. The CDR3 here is CASSMGQGGNTIYF. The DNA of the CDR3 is TGTGCCAGTAGTATGGGACAGGGTGGAAACACCATATATTTT.

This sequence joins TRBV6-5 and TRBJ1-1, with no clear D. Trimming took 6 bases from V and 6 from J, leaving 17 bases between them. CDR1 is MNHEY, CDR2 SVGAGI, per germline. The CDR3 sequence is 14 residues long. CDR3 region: CASSESLNFAEAFF. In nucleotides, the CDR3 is TGTGCCAGCAGCGAGTCCCTTAACTTCGCTGAAGCTTTCTTT.

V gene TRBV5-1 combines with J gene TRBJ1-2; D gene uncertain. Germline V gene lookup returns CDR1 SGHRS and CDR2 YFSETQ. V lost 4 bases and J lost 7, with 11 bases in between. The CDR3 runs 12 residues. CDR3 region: CASSPRGSGYTF. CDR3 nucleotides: TGCGCCAGCAGCCCGCGGGGTAGTGGCTACACCTTC.

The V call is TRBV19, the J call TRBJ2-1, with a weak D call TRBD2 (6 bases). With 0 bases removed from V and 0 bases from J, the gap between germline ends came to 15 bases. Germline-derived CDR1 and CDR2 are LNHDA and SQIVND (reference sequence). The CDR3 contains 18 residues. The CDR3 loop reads CASSIDRGSGSSYNEQFF. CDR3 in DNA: TGTGCCAGTAGTATAGATCGGGGGAGTGGGAGCTCCTACAATGAGCAGTTCTTC.

CDR3 nucleotide sequence: TGTGCCAGCAGCTTACGACAGGGTGACATTCAGTACTTC. Translation: CASSLRQGDIQYF. This chain joins TRBV7-2 and TRBJ2-4, with TRBD1 matching 7 bases. V lost 2 bases and J lost 8; bases outside the gene matches: 3. Germline CDR1 SGHTA, CDR2 FQGNSA. The CDR3 contains 13 residues.

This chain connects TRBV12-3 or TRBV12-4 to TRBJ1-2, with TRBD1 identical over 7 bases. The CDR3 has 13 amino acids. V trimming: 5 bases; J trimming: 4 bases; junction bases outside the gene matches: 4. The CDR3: CASSAQGVYGYTF. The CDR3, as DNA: TGTGCCAGCAGTGCCCAGGGGGTCTATGGCTACACCTTC.

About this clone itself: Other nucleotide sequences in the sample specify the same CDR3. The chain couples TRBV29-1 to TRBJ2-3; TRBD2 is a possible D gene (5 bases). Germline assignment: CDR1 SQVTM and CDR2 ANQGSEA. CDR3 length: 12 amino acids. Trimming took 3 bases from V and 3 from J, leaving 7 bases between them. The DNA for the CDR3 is TGCAGCGTTGACCGAGGGACAGATACGCAGTATTTT. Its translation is CSVDRGTDTQYF.

The chain's CDR3 is CASSFGQGLLPNTGELFF. The CDR3 DNA is TGCGCCAGCAGCTTCGGGCAGGGTCTCCTTCCGAACACCGGGGAGCTGTTTTTT. The chain employs TRBV5-1 and TRBJ2-2, with D tentatively TRBD1 (5 bases). The V gene's germline CDR1 is SGHRS and CDR2 YFSETQ. With 2 bases removed from V and 0 bases from J, the gap between germline ends came to 17 bases. There are 18 residues in the CDR3.

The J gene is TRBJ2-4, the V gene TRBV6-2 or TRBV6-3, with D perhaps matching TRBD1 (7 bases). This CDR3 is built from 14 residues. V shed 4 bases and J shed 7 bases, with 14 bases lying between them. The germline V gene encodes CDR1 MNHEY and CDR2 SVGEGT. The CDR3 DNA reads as TGTGCCAGCAGTTCCCGGACAGGAGGGAACATTCAGTACTTC. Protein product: CASSSRTGGNIQYF.

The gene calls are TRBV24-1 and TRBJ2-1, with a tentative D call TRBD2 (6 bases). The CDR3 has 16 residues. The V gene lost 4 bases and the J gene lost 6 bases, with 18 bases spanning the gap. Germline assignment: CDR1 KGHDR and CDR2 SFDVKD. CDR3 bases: TGTGCCACCAGTGACAAGAGCGGGCGAGGGGTCAATGAGCAGTTCTTC. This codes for CATSDKSGRGVNEQFF.

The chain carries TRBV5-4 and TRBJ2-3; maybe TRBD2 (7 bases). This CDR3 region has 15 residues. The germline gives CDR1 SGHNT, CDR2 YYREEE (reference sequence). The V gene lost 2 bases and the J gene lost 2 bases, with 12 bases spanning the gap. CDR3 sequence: CASSLGGADTDTQYF. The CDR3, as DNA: TGTGCCAGCAGCTTAGGGGGGGCGGACACAGATACGCAGTATTTT.

CDR3 sequence: CASRYRERPNNSPLHF. The CDR3 DNA sequence: TGTGCCAGTCGGTACAGGGAGCGGCCAAATAATTCACCCCTCCACTTT. The chain recombines TRBV19 with TRBJ1-6, with D perhaps TRBD1 (6 bases). Per germline, CDR1 LNHDA and CDR2 SQIVND (reference sequence). This CDR3 is built from 16 residues. The ends were cut back, 8 bases at V and 5 bases at J, with 19 bases in the middle.

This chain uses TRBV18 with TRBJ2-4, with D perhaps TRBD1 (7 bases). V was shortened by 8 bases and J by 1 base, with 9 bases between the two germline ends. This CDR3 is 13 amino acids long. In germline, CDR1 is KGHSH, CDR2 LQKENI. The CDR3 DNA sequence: TGTGCCAGCGCGGGACAGGCCAAAAACATTCAGTACTTC. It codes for CASAGQAKNIQYF. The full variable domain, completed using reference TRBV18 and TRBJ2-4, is NAGVMQNPRHLVRRRGQEARLRCSPMKGHSHVYWYRQLPEEGLKFMVYLQKENIIDESGMPKERFSAEFPKEGPSILRIQQVVRGDSAAYFCASAGQAKNIQYFGAGTRLSVL.

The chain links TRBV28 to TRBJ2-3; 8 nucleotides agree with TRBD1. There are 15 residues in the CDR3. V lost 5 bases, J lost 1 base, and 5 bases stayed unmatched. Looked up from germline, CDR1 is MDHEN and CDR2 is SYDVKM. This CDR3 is CASSQDRVGTDTQYF. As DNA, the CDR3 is TGTGCCAGCAGTCAGGACAGGGTCGGCACAGATACGCAGTATTTT.

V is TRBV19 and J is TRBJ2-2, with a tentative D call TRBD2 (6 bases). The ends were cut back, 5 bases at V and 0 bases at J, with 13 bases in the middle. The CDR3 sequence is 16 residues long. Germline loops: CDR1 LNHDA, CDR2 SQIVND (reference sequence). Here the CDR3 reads CASSPRGKANTGELFF. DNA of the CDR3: TGTGCCAGTAGTCCCCGGGGGAAAGCGAACACCGGGGAGCTGTTTTTT.

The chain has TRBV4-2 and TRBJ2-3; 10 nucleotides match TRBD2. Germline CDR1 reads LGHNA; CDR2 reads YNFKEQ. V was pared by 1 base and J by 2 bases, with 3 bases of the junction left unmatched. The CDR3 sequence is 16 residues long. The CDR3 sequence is CASSQVTSGTTDTQYF. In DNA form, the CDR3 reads TGTGCCAGCAGCCAAGTCACTAGCGGGACCACAGATACGCAGTATTTT.

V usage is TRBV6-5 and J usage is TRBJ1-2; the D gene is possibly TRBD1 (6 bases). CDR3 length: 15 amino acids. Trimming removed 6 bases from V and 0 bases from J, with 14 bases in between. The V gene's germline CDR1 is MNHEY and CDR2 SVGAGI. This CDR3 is CASRLRTDTNYGYTF. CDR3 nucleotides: TGTGCCAGCAGGCTTCGGACAGATACTAACTATGGCTACACCTTC.

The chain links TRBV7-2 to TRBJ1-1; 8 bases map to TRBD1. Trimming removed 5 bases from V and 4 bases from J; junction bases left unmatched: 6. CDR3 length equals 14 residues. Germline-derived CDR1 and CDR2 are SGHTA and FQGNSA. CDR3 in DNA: TGTGCCAGCAGCGAAACCCAGGGGGCCACTGAAGCTTTCTTT. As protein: CASSETQGATEAFF.